This T cell receptor (beta chain) was recovered during a study of vaccination and CD4 T cells after COVID-19 (dated by TCRdb to 2021 to 2024). In the study overall: Convalescent patients had a positive SARS-CoV-2 result on nasal swab PCR, and of these patients, several had mild disease and one had severe disease. The convalescent cohort comprised six males and four females, including two Hispanic individuals, seven Caucasians, two Asians and one multiracial person. Post-vaccine blood samples were taken a median of about 77 days after the second vaccine dose, with a range of roughly 14 to 250 days. In 9 to 11 COVID-19 convalescent patients and 4 infection-naive healthy vaccine recipients, researchers compared the spike-specific CD4+ TCR repertoire from before mRNA vaccination with the repertoire from after. Overlapping spike peptide pools from SARS-CoV-2 and from the common cold coronaviruses HCoV-NL63, HCoV-OC43 and HCoV-229E were used as culture stimuli. Post-COVID blood samples from convalescent patients were collected a median of roughly 100 days after diagnosis, with a range of roughly 35 to 180 days. Control cultures received a CEFX viral epitope pool as the positive control, an HIV-1 Nef peptide pool as the negative control, or no peptide. Each participant got two doses of either the Pfizer-BioNTech BNT162b2 vaccine (n=8) or the Moderna mRNA-1273 vaccine (n=2). The research as a whole found: An increase in the median number of SARS-CoV-2-reactive clonotypes from approximately 20 after infection to some 40 after vaccination was observed, but the change was not found to be significant. Among the post-vaccine SARS-CoV-2-reactive clones in convalescent patients, a median approximately 90% showed up only after vaccination, which suggests vaccine-specific priming. The number of convalescent patients in the study was relatively small, and the study did not examine early timepoints following natural infection. Of the vaccine-specific clones found in convalescent patients, nearly all (304 of 307) were mono-reactive for SARS-CoV-2 spike instead of being cross-reactive with common cold coronaviruses.

Relative to germline, V is missing 8 bases and J is missing 4 bases, with 8 bases of the junction outside any gene match. The germline V gene gives CDR1 as SNHLY and CDR2 as FYNNEI. Measured from the cysteine to the phenylalanine, the CDR3 is 14 residues long. This entry keeps only the CDR3 DNA: 42 bases, framed from base 1. As to this clonotype: What antigen it recognizes has not been identified. No per-base quality is available; no much larger clone lies one base away.

Taken with the paper, the label for treatment or condition translates to: roughly nine-day PBMC culture with coronavirus spike peptide pools or control peptides (ViraFEST assay). To expand antigen-specific T cells with peptide pools and then pick out the expanded clonotypes through TCR sequencing, the study relied on the ViraFEST assay. The convalescent patients' positive SARS-CoV-2 PCR tests were from March to December 2020, which was before the Alpha, Beta and Delta variants emerged in the United States. PBMCs were cultured at around 2 million per well in IMDM supplemented with around 5% human AB serum and roughly 10 IU/ml IL-2, with approximately 10 ug/ml peptide pools added. Half of the culture medium was replaced with fresh IL-2-containing medium on days 3 and 7. CD4+ T cells were isolated after around ten days of culture through negative selection using the EasySep CD4+ T cell isolation kit. Ficoll-Paque Plus gradient centrifugation was used to isolate PBMCs from whole blood, and the isolated PBMCs were then either used fresh or cryopreserved at -140C. Culture conditions were generally each tested in triplicate wells.

Receptors were amplified or captured by PCR. DNA from cultured CD4+ T cells was subjected to TCR sequencing with the Oncomine TCR Beta short-read assay at the Johns Hopkins FTIC core. Genomic DNA was extracted from the cultured CD4+ T cells with the QIAamp micro DNA kit. The Oncomine TCR Beta libraries from cultured CD4+ T cells were pooled using unique dual indexes and then sequenced on an Illumina iSeq 100. In the paper's pipeline: Non-productive sequences were removed, and CDR3s not starting with C, not ending with F or W, or shorter than 7 amino acids were discarded. Antigen-specific clonotypes were identified with the MANAFEST web application by comparing peptide-stimulated wells with reference and other culture wells. Positive clones required FDR below 0.05, an odds ratio above 5, and productive frequency above 0.1% in at least two of three replicate wells. Clonotypes that were significantly expanded in both SARS-CoV-2 spike wells and at least one common cold coronavirus spike condition were defined as cross-reactive. Using R version 3.6.1, CDR3 homology was evaluated through Levenshtein distances (stringdist) along with unrooted phylogenetic trees (ape). TCRdb's own reprocessing of the public reads used fastp at Q25 and MiXCR and kept productive beta chains. Every CDR3 protein is listed once, alongside the most common genes and DNA of its rows. For this entry, the V and J calls and clone size follow TCRdb and not the study's own pipeline. The sample yields about 18,000 distinct CDR3 sequences; roughly 65% were counted once. Roughly 15% of the sample goes to the ten largest clones.

Here the chain combines TRBV2 and TRBJ2-3, and TRBD2 matches 8 of the central bases. The receptor was isolated from a human donor who had recovered from COVID-19. Sequencing was done on a sample of CD4+ T cells from blood, cultured in vitro. At the DNA level, the sequence is TGTGCCAGCCGAGTAGGACTAGCTTCAGATACGCAGTATTTT. Translated, this is CASRVGLASDTQYF.